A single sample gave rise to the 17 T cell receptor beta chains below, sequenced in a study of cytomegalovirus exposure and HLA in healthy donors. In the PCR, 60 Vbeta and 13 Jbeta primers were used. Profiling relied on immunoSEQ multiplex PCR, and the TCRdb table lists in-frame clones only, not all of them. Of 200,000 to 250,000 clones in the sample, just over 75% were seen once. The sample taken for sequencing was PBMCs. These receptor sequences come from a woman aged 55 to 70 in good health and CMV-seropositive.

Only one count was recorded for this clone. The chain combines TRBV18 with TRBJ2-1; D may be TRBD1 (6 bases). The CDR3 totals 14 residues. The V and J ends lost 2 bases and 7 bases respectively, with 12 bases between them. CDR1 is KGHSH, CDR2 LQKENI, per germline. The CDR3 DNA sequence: TGTGCCAGCTCACCAGAGCAGGGGTGGAATGAGCAGTTCTTC. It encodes CASSPEQGWNEQFF.

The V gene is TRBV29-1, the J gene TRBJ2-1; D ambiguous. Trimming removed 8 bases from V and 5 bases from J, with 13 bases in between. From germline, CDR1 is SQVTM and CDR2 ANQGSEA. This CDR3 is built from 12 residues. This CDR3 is CSTSWANNEQFF. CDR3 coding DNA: TGCAGCACCTCTTGGGCCAACAATGAGCAGTTCTTC.

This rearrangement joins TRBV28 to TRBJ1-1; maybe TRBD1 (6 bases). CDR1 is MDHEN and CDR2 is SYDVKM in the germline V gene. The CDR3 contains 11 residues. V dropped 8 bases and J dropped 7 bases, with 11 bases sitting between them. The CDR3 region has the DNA TGTGCCAGCGGACAGCCTCGTGAAGCTTTCTTT. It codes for CASGQPREAFF.

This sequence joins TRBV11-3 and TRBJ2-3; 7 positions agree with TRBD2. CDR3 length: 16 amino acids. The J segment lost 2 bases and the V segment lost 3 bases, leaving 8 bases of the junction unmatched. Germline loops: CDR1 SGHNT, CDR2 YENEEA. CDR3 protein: CASSFASGADTDTQYF. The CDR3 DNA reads TGTGCCAGCAGCTTCGCTAGCGGAGCTGACACAGATACGCAGTATTTT. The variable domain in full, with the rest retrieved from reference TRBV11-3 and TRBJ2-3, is EAGVVQSPRYKIIEKKQPVAFWCNPISGHNTLYWYLQNLGQGPELLIRYENEEAVDDSQLPKDRFSAERLKGVDSTLKIQPAELGDSAVYLCASSFASGADTDTQYFGPGTRLTVL.

Here the CDR3 DNA reads TGTGCCAGCAGTGGTGTTGCGGGAGGGCAGGATGAGCAGTTCTTC. This sequence encodes CASSGVAGGQDEQFF. The chain recombines TRBV6-1 with TRBJ2-1; 9 nucleotides align to TRBD2. Per germline, CDR1 MNHNS and CDR2 SASEGT. V shed 4 bases and J 8 bases; nucleotides not matched to a gene: 9. The CDR3 sequence is 15 residues long.

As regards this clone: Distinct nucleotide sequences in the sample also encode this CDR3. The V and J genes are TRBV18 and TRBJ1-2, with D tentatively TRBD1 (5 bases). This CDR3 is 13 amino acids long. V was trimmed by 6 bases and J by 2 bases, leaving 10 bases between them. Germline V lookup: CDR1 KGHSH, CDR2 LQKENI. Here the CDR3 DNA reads TGTGCCAGCTCCCCTGGACAAAACTATGGCTACACCTTC. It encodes CASSPGQNYGYTF.

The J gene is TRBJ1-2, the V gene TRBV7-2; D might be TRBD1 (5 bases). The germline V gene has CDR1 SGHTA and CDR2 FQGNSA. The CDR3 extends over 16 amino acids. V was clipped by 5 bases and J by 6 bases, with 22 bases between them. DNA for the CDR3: TGTGCCAGCAGCCCTCACATGGGGGGAAGTTTTGATGGCTACACCTTC. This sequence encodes CASSPHMGGSFDGYTF.

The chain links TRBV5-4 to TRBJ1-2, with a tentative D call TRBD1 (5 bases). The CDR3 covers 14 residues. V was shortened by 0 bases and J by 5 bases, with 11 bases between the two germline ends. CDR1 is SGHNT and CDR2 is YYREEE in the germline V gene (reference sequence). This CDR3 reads CASSLEGTGYGYTF. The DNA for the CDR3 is TGTGCCAGCAGCTTGGAGGGGACTGGGTATGGCTACACCTTC. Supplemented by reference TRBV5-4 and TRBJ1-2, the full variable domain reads ETGVTQSPTHLIKTRGQQVTLRCSSQSGHNTVSWYQQALGQGPQFIFQYYREEENGRGNFPPRFSGLQFPNYSSELNVNALELDDSALYLCASSLEGTGYGYTFGSGTRLTVV.

The DNA of the CDR3 is TGTGCCATCGGGGAAGGCCCCAGCGGCTACGAGCAGTACTTC. This codes for CAIGEGPSGYEQYF. The chain is built from TRBV10-3 and TRBJ2-7; TRBD2 is a possible D gene (5 bases). The CDR3 spans 14 residues. Germline V gene data show CDR1 as ENHRY and CDR2 as SYGVKD. V was cut by 8 bases and J by 3 bases, with 17 bases left in between.

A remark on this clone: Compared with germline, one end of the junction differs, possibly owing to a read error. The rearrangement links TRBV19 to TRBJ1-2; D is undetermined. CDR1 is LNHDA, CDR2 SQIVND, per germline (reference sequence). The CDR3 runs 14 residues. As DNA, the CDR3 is TGTGCCAGTAGTACGTTTCCGATTAACTATGGCCACACCTTC. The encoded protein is CASSTFPINYGHTF. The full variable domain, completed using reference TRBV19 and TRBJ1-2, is DGGITQSPKYLFRKEGQNVTLSCEQNLNHDAMYWYRQDPGQGLRLIYYSQIVNDFQKGDIAEGYSVSREKKESFPLTVTSAQKNPTAFYLCASSTFPINYGHTFGSGTRLTVV.

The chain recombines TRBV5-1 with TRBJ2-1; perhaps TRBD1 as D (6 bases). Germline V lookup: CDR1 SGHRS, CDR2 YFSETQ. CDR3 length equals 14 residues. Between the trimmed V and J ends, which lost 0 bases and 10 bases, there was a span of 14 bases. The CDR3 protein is CASSLASGAKEQFF. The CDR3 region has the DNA TGCGCCAGCAGCTTGGCGTCAGGGGCCAAGGAGCAGTTCTTC.

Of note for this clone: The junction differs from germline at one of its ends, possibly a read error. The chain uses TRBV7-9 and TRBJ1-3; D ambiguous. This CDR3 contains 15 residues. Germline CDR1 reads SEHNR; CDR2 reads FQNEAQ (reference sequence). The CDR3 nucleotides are TGTTCCAGCAGCTTTATCCCCAGCTCTGGAAACACCATATATTTT. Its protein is CSSSFIPSSGNTIYF.

CDR3 sequence reads: CASSPGQNSNQPQHF. In DNA, the CDR3 is TGCGCCAGCAGCCCCGGACAGAATAGCAATCAGCCCCAGCATTTT. The genes are TRBV5-1 and TRBJ1-5, with D tentatively TRBD1 (6 bases). Germline lookup yields CDR1 SGHRS and CDR2 YFSETQ. The CDR3 has 15 residues. The germline V and J ends were trimmed by 4 bases and 0 bases, with 11 bases remaining between them.

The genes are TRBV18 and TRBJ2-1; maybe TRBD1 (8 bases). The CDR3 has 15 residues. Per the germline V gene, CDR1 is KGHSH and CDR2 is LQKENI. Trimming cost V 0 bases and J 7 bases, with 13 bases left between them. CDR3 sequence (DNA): TGTGCCAGCTCACCACCCACAGGGGGGGGGAATGAGCAGTTCTTC. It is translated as CASSPPTGGGNEQFF. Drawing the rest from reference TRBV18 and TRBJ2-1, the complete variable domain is NAGVMQNPRHLVRRRGQEARLRCSPMKGHSHVYWYRQLPEEGLKFMVYLQKENIIDESGMPKERFSAEFPKEGPSILRIQQVVRGDSAAYFCASSPPTGGGNEQFFGPGTRLTVL.

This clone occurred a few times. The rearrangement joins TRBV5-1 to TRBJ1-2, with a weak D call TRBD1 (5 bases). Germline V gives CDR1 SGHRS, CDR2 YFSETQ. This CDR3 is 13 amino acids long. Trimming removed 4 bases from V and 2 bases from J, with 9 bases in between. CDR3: CASSETGNYGYTF. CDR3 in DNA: TGCGCCAGCAGCGAAACAGGCAACTATGGCTACACCTTC.

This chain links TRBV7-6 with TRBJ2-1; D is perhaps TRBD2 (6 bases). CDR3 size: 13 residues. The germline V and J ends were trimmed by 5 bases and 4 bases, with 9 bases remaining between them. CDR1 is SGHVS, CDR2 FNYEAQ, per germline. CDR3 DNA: TGTGCCAGCAGCGAGGGACTTTACAATGAGCAGTTCTTC. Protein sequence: CASSEGLYNEQFF.

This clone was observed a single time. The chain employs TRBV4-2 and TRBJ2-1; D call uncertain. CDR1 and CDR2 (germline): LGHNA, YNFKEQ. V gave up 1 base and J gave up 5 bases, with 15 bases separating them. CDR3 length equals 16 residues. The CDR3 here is CASSQVSAVRDNEQFF. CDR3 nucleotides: TGTGCCAGCAGCCAAGTCTCCGCGGTCCGGGACAATGAGCAGTTCTTC.